Each of the 4 T cell receptor beta chains below was sequenced from the same sample in a study of regulatory T cells in long-lasting Graves disease. Sample time point: newly diagnosed GD, antithyroid drugs for less than 3 months. The TCR library was made from RNA extracted from PBMCs. CDR3 regions were amplified by Arm-PCR using iRepertoire HTBI primers to build TCR beta libraries. Each CDR3 protein gets one entry after TCRdb re-called the multiplex PCR reads with MiXCR. The sample contains some 240,000 distinct CDR3 sequences, less than 20% of which appear only once. This sample also belongs to another study, concerning T cells in Graves' hyperthyroidism and ophthalmopathy.

Material: peripheral blood mononuclear cells (PBMCs), obtained at new diagnosis, from a patient treated with antithyroid drugs. The receptors stem from a woman aged 25 to 39 with Graves disease.

This clonotype was picked up many times. Just one base apart from a much larger clone, this may be a read error. The J gene is TRBJ2-3, the V gene TRBV2; D might be TRBD2 (6 bases). CDR1 and CDR2 from the germline V gene are SNHLY and FYNNEI. V shed 1 base and J shed 2 bases, with 10 bases lying between them. CDR3 length: 15 residues. In DNA, the CDR3 is TGTGCCAGCAGTGAAGGAATAGCGGACACAGATACGCAGTATTTT. Its translation is CASSEGIADTDTQYF.

This clonotype was seen at least ten times. The V gene is TRBV3-1, the J gene TRBJ2-2; maybe TRBD1 (5 bases). Trimming removed 4 bases from V and 5 bases from J, with 14 bases in between. Germline V gene sequence: CDR1 LGHDT, CDR2 YNNKEL (reference sequence). This CDR3 has 15 amino acids. The CDR3 region has the DNA TGTGCCAGCAGCCGCATAACAAGGGGTACCGGGGAGCTGTTTTTT. Translation gives CASSRITRGTGELFF.

This clonotype appeared many times. The genes are TRBV18 and TRBJ1-1, with a weak D call TRBD1 (5 bases). The V gene's germline CDR1 is KGHSH and CDR2 LQKENI. CDR3 length: 11 amino acids. Trimming stripped 3 bases from V and 13 bases from J, with 12 bases between. The CDR3 bases are TGTGCCAGCTCACCCACCCGGGACCTTTTCTTT. It translates to CASSPTRDLFF.

The chain is built from TRBV5-6 and TRBJ1-1; D gene uncertain. Deletions cut 3 bases from V and 5 bases from J, with 14 bases between. There are 14 residues in the CDR3. Germline CDR1 and CDR2: SGHDT and YYEEEE. The CDR3: CASSSAVPRTEAFF. CDR3 nucleotides: TGTGCCAGCAGCTCTGCTGTCCCCAGGACTGAAGCTTTCTTT.